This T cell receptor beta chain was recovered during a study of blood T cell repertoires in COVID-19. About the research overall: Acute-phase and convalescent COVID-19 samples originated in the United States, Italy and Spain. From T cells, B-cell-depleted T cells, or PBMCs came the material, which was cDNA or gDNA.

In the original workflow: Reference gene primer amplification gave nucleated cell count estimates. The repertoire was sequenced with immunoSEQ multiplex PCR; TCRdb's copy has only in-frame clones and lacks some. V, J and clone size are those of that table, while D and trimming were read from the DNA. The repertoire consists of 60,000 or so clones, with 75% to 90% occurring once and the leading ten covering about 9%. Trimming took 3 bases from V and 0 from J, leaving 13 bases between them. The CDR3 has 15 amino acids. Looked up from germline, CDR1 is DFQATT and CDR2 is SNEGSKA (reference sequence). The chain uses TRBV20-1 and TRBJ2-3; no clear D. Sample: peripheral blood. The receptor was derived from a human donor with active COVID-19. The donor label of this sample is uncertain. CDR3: CSASSPARSTDTQYF. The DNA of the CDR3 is TGCAGTGCTAGTTCCCCGGCTAGGAGCACAGATACGCAGTATTTT.